The 21 T cell receptor beta chains listed next were all sequenced from one sample in a study of OX40 agonist ivuxolimab in advanced cancers. The repertoire was sequenced with immunoSEQ multiplex PCR; TCRdb's copy has only in-frame clones and lacks some. Of about 38,000 clones in the sample, about four fifths are singletons; the top ten hold more than 9%. The source was CD4+ or CD8+ T cells sorted from blood, collected in a trial of the OX40 agonist ivuxolimab. These TCRs come from an adult with an advanced solid tumor such as melanoma, head and neck, liver or kidney cancer.

V usage is TRBV5-1 and J usage is TRBJ2-5; 10 nucleotides agree with TRBD1. In germline, CDR1 is SGHRS, CDR2 YFSETQ. This CDR3 has 15 residues. V lost 3 bases to trimming and J lost 5 bases; unmatched junction nucleotides: 7. The CDR3 loop is CASSSTGGAGETQYF. DNA for the CDR3: TGCGCCAGCAGCTCGACAGGGGGCGCGGGGGAGACCCAGTACTTC.

This clone was detected a few times. CDR3 protein: CASSLGHYYEQYF. The CDR3 DNA reads TGTGCCAGCAGCTTGGGTCATTACTACGAGCAGTACTTC. V gene TRBV5-4 combines with J gene TRBJ2-7; D is uncertain. CDR3 length equals 13 residues. V was trimmed by 0 bases and J by 3 bases, leaving 7 bases between them. Germline V gene sequence: CDR1 SGHNT, CDR2 YYREEE (reference sequence).

The chain employs TRBV28 and TRBJ2-2; TRBD2 aligns across 7 bases. This CDR3 contains 14 residues. Per germline, CDR1 MDHEN and CDR2 SYDVKM. The V and J ends lost 5 bases and 4 bases, in that order; junction bases with no gene match: 4. This CDR3 is CASSGGGSTGELFF. CDR3 DNA sequence: TGTGCCAGCAGTGGCGGGGGTTCCACCGGGGAGCTGTTTTTT. Full variable domain (rest looked up from reference TRBV28 and TRBJ2-2): DVKVTQSSRYLVKRTGEKVFLECVQDMDHENMFWYRQDPGLGLRLIYFSYDVKMKEKGDIPEGYSVSREKKERFSLILESASTNQTSMYLCASSGGGSTGELFFGEGSRLTVL.

The chain joins TRBV25-1 to TRBJ2-2, with 7 bases lining up with TRBD1. V shed 3 bases and J 3 bases; nucleotides not matched to a gene: 7. CDR1 and CDR2 from the germline V gene are MGHDK and SYGVNS. The CDR3 is 16 residues long. This CDR3 is CASSDPRQGDTGELFF. CDR3 DNA sequence: TGTGCCAGCAGTGATCCGAGACAGGGCGACACCGGGGAGCTGTTTTTT. The whole variable domain, filled in from reference TRBV25-1 and TRBJ2-2, reads EADIYQTPRYLVIGTGKKITLECSQTMGHDKMYWYQQDPGMELHLIHYSYGVNSTEKGDLSSESTVSRIRTEHFPLTLESARPSHTSQYLCASSDPRQGDTGELFFGEGSRLTVL.

This chain uses TRBV4-1 with TRBJ1-5, with D maybe TRBD1 (5 bases). Trimming took 4 bases from V and 3 from J, leaving 13 bases between them. The CDR3 runs 15 residues. Germline CDR1 is MGHRA and CDR2 is YSYEKL. The CDR3 spells CASSPGTSYNQPQHF. CDR3 nucleotide sequence: TGCGCCAGCAGCCCCGGGACGTCGTACAATCAGCCCCAGCATTTT.

This clone was seen only a few times. This sample also contains other DNA sequences that code for the same CDR3. This chain connects TRBV5-4 to TRBJ2-7; tentative D call: TRBD1 (6 bases). Germline-derived CDR1 and CDR2 are SGHNT and YYREEE (reference sequence). V shed 4 bases and J shed 2 bases, with 10 bases lying between them. This CDR3 has 13 amino acids. In nucleotides, the CDR3 is TGTGCCAGCAGCCTTGGGGGCCCCTACGAGCAGTACTTC. It codes for CASSLGGPYEQYF.

This sequence joins TRBV7-6 and TRBJ2-1; D unclear. V gave up 5 bases and J gave up 5 bases, with 10 bases separating them. CDR1 is SGHVS, CDR2 FNYEAQ, per germline. The CDR3 is made up of 13 amino acids. CDR3 loop: CASSPDPNNEQFF. As DNA, the CDR3 is TGTGCCAGCAGCCCGGACCCTAACAATGAGCAGTTCTTC.

The chain recombines TRBV7-3 with TRBJ2-3, with D maybe TRBD2 (6 bases). This CDR3 has 15 amino acids. Trimming removed 6 bases at V and 1 base at J, with 14 bases between. Germline-derived CDR1 and CDR2 are SGHTA and FQGTGA. The chain's CDR3 is CASRWPRGGTDTQYF. CDR3 sequence (DNA): TGTGCCAGCAGGTGGCCCCGCGGGGGCACAGATACGCAGTATTTT.

In this sample, this clone turned up once. V and J are TRBV29-1 and TRBJ1-2, with TRBD1 matching over 9 bases. The length of the CDR3 is 12 residues. Trimming removed 7 bases from V and 4 bases from J; junction bases left unmatched: 4. Germline CDR1 SQVTM, CDR2 ANQGSEA. CDR3 DNA: TGCAGCGGGGGACAGGGAACCTATGGCTACACCTTC. The encoded protein is CSGGQGTYGYTF.

The V gene is TRBV15, the J gene TRBJ2-5, with 9 bases identical to TRBD2. This CDR3 has 14 amino acids. Germline V lookup: CDR1 LNHNV, CDR2 YYDKDF (reference sequence). Losses at the gene ends were 6 bases for V and 1 base for J; bases not matched to a gene: 3. CDR3 nucleotides: TGTGCCACCAGTAGACTAGCGGCCCAAGAGACCCAGTACTTC. Its translation: CATSRLAAQETQYF.

CDR3 protein: CAWAAGTGVVEQFF. The CDR3 DNA sequence: TGTGCCTGGGCAGCAGGGACGGGGGTGGTTGAGCAGTTCTTC. V and J are TRBV30 and TRBJ2-1, with D tentatively TRBD2 (6 bases). Germline CDR1 and CDR2: GTSNPN and SVGIG (reference sequence). V was cut by 5 bases and J by 9 bases, with 20 bases left in between. The CDR3 runs to 14 residues.

This sequence joins TRBV7-2 and TRBJ2-7, with a tentative D call TRBD2 (6 bases). Germline loops: CDR1 SGHTA, CDR2 FQGNSA. V lost 4 bases and J 0 bases, leaving 16 bases between the germline ends. The CDR3 spans 16 residues. The CDR3 DNA is TGTGCCAGCAGCTACTCTAGCGATACTAGCTCCTACGAGCAGTACTTC. The encoded protein is CASSYSSDTSSYEQYF. Full variable domain (remainder filled in from reference TRBV7-2 and TRBJ2-7): GAGVSQSPSNKVTEKGKDVELRCDPISGHTALYWYRQSLGQGLEFLIYFQGNSAPDKSGLPSDRFSAERTGGSVSTLTIQRTQQEDSAVYLCASSYSSDTSSYEQYFGPGTRLTVT.

This chain links TRBV18 with TRBJ1-2, with TRBD1 identical over 7 bases. Germline assignment: CDR1 KGHSH and CDR2 LQKENI. The CDR3 is made up of 16 amino acids. V was clipped by 4 bases and J by 5 bases; unmatched bases: 13. CDR3 in amino acids: CASSQVEGGTQYGYTF. The CDR3 DNA is TGTGCCAGCTCACAGGTAGAAGGGGGCACCCAGTATGGCTACACCTTC.

This clone has just a few counts. For the CDR3, the DNA is TGTGCCAGCAGCCATACAGGGGTCAGGGTAACTTACGAGCAGTACTTC. Translation gives CASSHTGVRVTYEQYF. The rearrangement uses TRBV7-9 and TRBJ2-7, with TRBD1 matching over 7 bases. The CDR3 contains 16 residues. The germline V gene has CDR1 SEHNR and CDR2 FQNEAQ (reference sequence). Losses at the gene ends were 5 bases for V and 4 bases for J; bases not matched to a gene: 14.

The genes are TRBV11-2 and TRBJ1-2; D is unclear. The CDR3 has 13 amino acids. Germline CDR1 and CDR2: SGHAT and FQNNGV. V lost 1 base to trimming and J lost 7 bases, with 10 bases between them. CDR3 nucleotides: TGTGCCAGCAGCTTAGTTCCATGGAGTGGCTACACCTTC. Translating gives CASSLVPWSGYTF.

The J gene is TRBJ2-1, the V gene TRBV2, with D uncertain. The CDR3 is 13 amino acids. Deletions cut 6 bases from V and 10 bases from J, with 16 bases between. The V gene's germline CDR1 is SNHLY and CDR2 FYNNEI. The CDR3 loop reads CASRTGPVREQFF. The CDR3, as DNA: TGTGCCAGCAGAACGGGCCCGGTCCGAGAGCAGTTCTTC. The full variable domain, its missing parts supplied by reference TRBV2 and TRBJ2-1, is EPEVTQTPSHQVTQMGQEVILRCVPISNHLYFYWYRQILGQKVEFLVSFYNNEISEKSEIFDDQFSVERPDGSNFTLKIRSTKLEDSAMYFCASRTGPVREQFFGPGTRLTVL.

The V gene is TRBV6-5, the J gene TRBJ2-1, with D unresolved. Trimming left V 5 bases short and J 6 bases short, with 14 bases between. There are 14 residues in the CDR3. CDR1 and CDR2 from the germline V gene are MNHEY and SVGAGI. CDR3 DNA sequence: TGTGCCAGCAGTCCTCTTAGGAACACCAATGAGCAGTTCTTC. It is translated as CASSPLRNTNEQFF.

The chain recombines TRBV6-5 with TRBJ1-6; D possibly corresponds to TRBD1 (5 bases). Trimming cost V 4 bases and J 8 bases, with 15 bases left between them. CDR1 is MNHEY and CDR2 is SVGAGI in the germline V gene. This CDR3 has 15 residues. This CDR3 is CASSFGHFEYSPLHF. For the CDR3, the DNA is TGTGCCAGCAGTTTTGGACACTTCGAATATTCACCCCTCCACTTT.

This clone appeared once. The chain has TRBV18 and TRBJ1-2, with TRBD1 matching 7 bases. The CDR3 runs 14 residues. With V trimmed by 3 bases and J by 4 bases, 5 bases remained unmatched. Germline-derived CDR1 and CDR2 are KGHSH and LQKENI. CDR3 DNA sequence: TGTGCCAGCTCACCTCCGGGACAGAGCTATGGCTACACCTTC. Protein: CASSPPGQSYGYTF.

The chain recombines TRBV6-1 with TRBJ2-5, with 9 bases that match TRBD2. The DNA end is a closer match to TRBJ2-7, so the J assignment may be wrong. CDR3 length: 15 residues. Germline-derived CDR1 and CDR2 are MNHNS and SASEGT. The chain's CDR3 is CASSESSGILYEQYF. Written as DNA, the CDR3 is TGTGCCAGCAGTGAGTCTAGCGGGATTCTCTACGAGCAGTACTTC.

J is TRBJ2-5 and V is TRBV15; the match to TRBD2 covers 16 bases. V was clipped by 1 base and J by 0 bases; unmatched bases: 5. Per germline, CDR1 LNHNV and CDR2 YYDKDF (reference sequence). This CDR3 has 19 residues. The CDR3 coding sequence is TGTGCCACCAGCAGAGCCGCGGGACTAGCGGGGGGGGACCAAGAGACCCAGTACTTC. Amino acids: CATSRAAGLAGGDQETQYF.